This entry describes one TCR beta chain. What it recognizes is unknown. The data were taken from a study of T cell repertoires in cytomegalovirus infection. V was clipped by 4 bases and J by 3 bases; unmatched bases: 1. Germline lookup yields CDR1 MNHEY and CDR2 SMNVEV (reference sequence). The CDR3 is 13 residues long. TCRdb used MiXCR to reprocess the reads, holding one entry per CDR3 protein. The sample records 28,000 or so distinct CDR3 sequences, roughly a fifth being singletons. Broader study findings: HLA-C-restricted CMV clonotypes gave the most frequent clonotype in two of eight donors.

The specimen was CD8+ T cells from cultured PBMCs, collected from culture after CMV antigen stimulation. The receptor was derived from a human donor in good health (CMV status not recorded). Some clones in this sample may be carry-over from other donors' samples. The chain joins TRBV27 to TRBJ2-7; 9 nucleotides align to TRBD2. The CDR3 bases are TGTGCCAGCAGTTATAGCGGGGGCTACGAGCAGTACTTC. Its protein product is CASSYSGGYEQYF.